This note documents a single T cell receptor beta chain sequence. Its antigen is not known. The data derive from a study of CXCR3-negative and CXCR3-positive naive CD8 T cells. Study-wide findings and caveats: Similar levels of surface CD5 were seen between naive subsets; TCR strength was inferred from TRB CDR3 properties.

Through 5' RACE with UMI labels, the TRB cDNA libraries were prepared. TCRdb derives one entry per CDR3 protein from the 5' RACE reads, leaving out DNA. This table holds under 75,000 distinct CDR3 sequences. All CD8+ T cell subsets were sorted in triplicate at fewer than 350,000 cells each. Naive CD8+ T cells displayed a CD45RO-CCR7+CD27+CD95- phenotype. The receptor was derived from a human donor in good health. Some clones in this sample may be carry-over from other donors' samples. Sequenced input: naive CXCR3- CD8+ T cells from blood. This sample's subset: CD45RO-CCR7+CD27+CD95- naive CD8+ T cells lacking CXCR3 (TNR3-).

This chain's CDR3 is CSVALGARERGEQYF. The gene calls are TRBV29-1 and TRBJ2-7; with no DNA, the TCRdb D assignment of TRBD1 cannot be verified. The CDR3 has 15 residues. In germline, CDR1 is SQVTM, CDR2 ANQGSEA.